Presented here are 22 T cell receptor beta chains from one specimen sequenced in a study of blood T cell repertoires in COVID-19. TCRdb's copy holds only in-frame clones and misses some; the assay was immunoSEQ multiplex PCR. The sample has under 200,000 clones, 75% to 90% seen once. The sequenced sample was peripheral blood. These receptor sequences come from a woman between 55 and 75 years old with acute or convalescent COVID-19.

The chain has TRBV7-9 and TRBJ1-5; 8 positions match TRBD1. The CDR3 sequence is 14 residues long. V dropped 5 bases and J dropped 5; count of bases not matched to a gene: 5. Germline V gives CDR1 SEHNR, CDR2 FQNEAQ (reference sequence). The CDR3 coding sequence is TGTGCCAGCAGCCTTGGGACAGGTTATCAGCCCCAGCATTTT. Translating it yields CASSLGTGYQPQHF.

The chain joins TRBV6-5 to TRBJ1-5; TRBD1 matches at 8 bases. The CDR3 covers 13 residues. Losses at the gene ends were 6 bases for V and 5 bases for J; bases not matched to a gene: 3. Per the germline V gene, CDR1 is MNHEY and CDR2 is SVGAGI. CDR3 nucleotide sequence: TGTGCCAGCAGGGAGACAGGGGATCAGCCCCAGCATTTT. This translates into CASRETGDQPQHF.

This rearrangement joins TRBV7-2 to TRBJ2-1; 13 bases line up with TRBD2. Germline CDR1 is SGHTA and CDR2 is FQGNSA. The CDR3 totals 19 residues. Germline trimming cut 3 bases from V and 2 bases from J; bases unmatched to any gene: 10. The CDR3 DNA reads as TGTGCCAGCAGCTTGACTAGCGGGGGGAAATCTCGCCCCTACAATGAGCAGTTCTTC. Its protein product is CASSLTSGGKSRPYNEQFF. Combining the CDR3 with reference TRBV7-2 and TRBJ2-1 gives the whole variable domain GAGVSQSPSNKVTEKGKDVELRCDPISGHTALYWYRQSLGQGLEFLIYFQGNSAPDKSGLPSDRFSAERTGGSVSTLTIQRTQQEDSAVYLCASSLTSGGKSRPYNEQFFGPGTRLTVL.

The chain employs TRBV21-1 and TRBJ1-5; the table's D call of TRBD1 was not tested on the DNA. TRBV21-1 corresponds to a pseudogene. This CDR3 is built from 16 residues. In nucleotides, the CDR3 is TGTGCCAGCAGCAAAGTGTGGGACAGTGACAATCAGCCCCAGCATTTT. This codes for CASSKVWDSDNQPQHF.

The genes are TRBV5-6 and TRBJ1-5, with 7 bases aligning to TRBD1. Looked up from germline, CDR1 is SGHDT and CDR2 is YYEEEE. V shed 4 bases and J 0 bases; nucleotides not matched to a gene: 10. The CDR3 loop spans 17 amino acids. CDR3 sequence (DNA): TGTGCCAGCAGCCCTTCGCGACAGGGCTTTAGCAATCAGCCCCAGCATTTT. It encodes CASSPSRQGFSNQPQHF. Supplemented by reference TRBV5-6 and TRBJ1-5, the full variable domain reads DAGVTQSPTHLIKTRGQQVTLRCSPKSGHDTVSWYQQALGQGPQFIFQYYEEEERQRGNFPDRFSGHQFPNYSSELNVNALLLGDSALYLCASSPSRQGFSNQPQHFGDGTRLSIL.

The table lists this clone with a few counts. CDR3 amino acids: CASSLYPGHQPQHF. CDR3 coding DNA: TGTGCCAGCAGTTTATATCCAGGGCATCAGCCCCAGCATTTT. The rearrangement links TRBV27 to TRBJ1-5, with D tentatively TRBD1 (5 bases). This CDR3 has 14 amino acids. Per the germline V gene, CDR1 is MNHEY and CDR2 is SMNVEV (reference sequence). Trimming removed 1 base from V and 5 bases from J, with 9 bases in between.

The chain is built from TRBV24-1 and TRBJ2-3, with 7 bases that match TRBD2. The J segment lost 3 bases and the V segment lost 4 bases, leaving 9 bases of the junction unmatched. The CDR3 spans 16 residues. Germline CDR1 KGHDR, CDR2 SFDVKD. Written as DNA, the CDR3 is TGTGCCACCAGTGACCCGGCGGGGGAGGAGACAGATACGCAGTATTTT. This sequence encodes CATSDPAGEETDTQYF.

Only a few counts were recorded for this clone. The chain couples TRBV4-1 to TRBJ2-5; D remains unclear. CDR3 length equals 16 residues. CDR1 is MGHRA and CDR2 is YSYEKL in the germline V gene. V was shortened by 0 bases and J by 2 bases, with 13 bases between the two germline ends. CDR3 nucleotide sequence: TGCGCCAGCAGCCAAGACCCCTACTCTTGGCAAGAGACCCAGTACTTC. This codes for CASSQDPYSWQETQYF.

The chain uses TRBV7-2 and TRBJ1-3, with D possibly matching TRBD1 (5 bases). V was shortened by 2 bases and J by 3 bases, with 17 bases between the two germline ends. Per germline, CDR1 SGHTA and CDR2 FQGNSA. The CDR3 loop spans 17 amino acids. This chain's CDR3 is CASSLRGGRTGGNTIYF. The CDR3 DNA is TGTGCCAGCAGCTTAAGGGGAGGAAGAACTGGTGGAAACACCATATATTTT.

This chain links TRBV6-2 or TRBV6-3 with TRBJ1-5; 10 nucleotides line up with TRBD1. The germline V gene has CDR1 MNHEY and CDR2 SVGEGT. The CDR3 contains 15 residues. V was clipped by 6 bases and J by 2 bases; unmatched bases: 4. The CDR3 DNA is TGTGCCAGCAGCCCCGGGACAGGGGGCAATCAGCCCCAGCATTTT. Its translation is CASSPGTGGNQPQHF.

The rearrangement joins TRBV7-6 to TRBJ1-3; 10 bases map to TRBD1. With V trimmed by 5 bases and J by 2 bases, 6 bases remained unmatched. This CDR3 spans 16 amino acids. Germline V gene sequence: CDR1 SGHVS, CDR2 FNYEAQ. CDR3 in amino acids: CASSRRQGATGNTIYF. The CDR3 DNA reads TGTGCCAGCAGCAGACGACAGGGGGCGACTGGAAACACCATATATTTT.

This clone showed up just once. The chain has TRBV24-1 and TRBJ2-2; 8 bases agree with TRBD1. Per germline, CDR1 KGHDR and CDR2 SFDVKD. The CDR3 loop spans 14 amino acids. The V and J ends lost 4 bases and 13 bases, in that order; junction bases with no gene match: 10. The CDR3 DNA reads as TGTGCCACCAGTGAGAGCACAGGGGGAGAAATGCTGTTTTTT. Its translation: CATSESTGGEMLFF.

The chain couples TRBV6-2 or TRBV6-3 to TRBJ1-2; no reliable D call. Germline values: CDR1 MNHEY, CDR2 SVGEGT. V lost 5 bases and J lost 0, with 13 bases in between. The CDR3 is made up of 15 amino acids. CDR3 sequence: CASSPEAVPNYGYTF. In DNA, the CDR3 is TGTGCCAGCAGTCCCGAGGCGGTTCCTAACTATGGCTACACCTTC.

The V gene is TRBV6-2 or TRBV6-3, the J gene TRBJ2-7; 8 bases map to TRBD1. The V gene's germline CDR1 is MNHEY and CDR2 SVGEGT. V shed 5 bases, J shed 1 base, and the junction held 4 bases outside the gene matches. The CDR3 spans 14 residues. The CDR3 region is CASSTDRVSYEQYF. The CDR3 coding sequence is TGTGCCAGCAGTACGGACAGGGTGTCCTACGAGCAGTACTTC.

The V gene is TRBV4-1, the J gene TRBJ1-1; D may be TRBD1 (6 bases). Per germline, CDR1 MGHRA and CDR2 YSYEKL. The CDR3 is 18 residues long. The V end was cut by 0 bases, the J end by 2 bases, with 19 bases between. The DNA of the CDR3 is TGCGCCAGCAGCCAAGATAGCAGTCAGGTAGGGGGAAACACTGAAGCTTTCTTT. Its translation: CASSQDSSQVGGNTEAFF.

The rearrangement joins TRBV7-2 to TRBJ2-2, with 14 bases matching TRBD2. The trim removed 2 bases at V and 7 bases at J, leaving 6 bases unmatched. This CDR3 comprises 17 residues. Germline V lookup: CDR1 SGHTA, CDR2 FQGNSA. The CDR3 sequence is CASSLPGLAGGIGELFF. In DNA form, the CDR3 reads TGTGCCAGCAGCTTACCCGGACTAGCGGGGGGAATCGGGGAGCTGTTTTTT.

The V call is TRBV6-5, the J call TRBJ1-5; D not certain. The V gene lost 2 bases and the J gene lost 5 bases, with 7 bases spanning the gap. This CDR3 region has 13 residues. Germline-derived CDR1 and CDR2 are MNHEY and SVGAGI. The DNA of the CDR3 is TGTGCCAGCAGTTACGCCCAGGATCAGCCCCAGCATTTT. Its protein product is CASSYAQDQPQHF.

The chain couples TRBV13 to TRBJ2-7; 9 nucleotides align to TRBD1. In germline, CDR1 is PRHDT, CDR2 FYEKMQ (reference sequence). The V gene end was trimmed by 5 bases and the J gene end by 7 bases; junction bases not matched to a gene: 9. This CDR3 spans 14 amino acids. This chain's CDR3 is CASSRQGVGGEQYF. Here the CDR3 DNA reads TGTGCCAGCAGCCGACAGGGGGTGGGAGGGGAGCAGTACTTC.

This clone was seen more than once but under ten times. The chain carries TRBV28 and TRBJ1-2; 7 bases fit TRBD1. V dropped 4 bases and J dropped 2; count of bases not matched to a gene: 4. The CDR3 sequence is 14 residues long. CDR1 and CDR2 (germline): MDHEN, SYDVKM. CDR3 loop: CASSSGDRNYGYTF. CDR3 nucleotides: TGTGCCAGCAGTTCGGGGGACAGAAACTATGGCTACACCTTC.

The chain has TRBV6-5 and TRBJ1-6; the D gene is possibly TRBD1 (5 bases). Germline lookup yields CDR1 MNHEY and CDR2 SVGAGI. The CDR3 has 14 residues. V was clipped by 5 bases and J by 0 bases, with 5 bases between them. The CDR3 spells CASSQGSYNSPLHF. The CDR3 bases are TGTGCCAGCAGTCAGGGCTCCTATAATTCACCCCTCCACTTT.

The chain joins TRBV6-4 to TRBJ2-1; 9 bases match TRBD2. Germline CDR1 reads MRHNA; CDR2 reads SNTAGT. V lost 5 bases and J lost 6; bases outside the gene matches: 8. The CDR3 is 15 amino acids. The CDR3 DNA reads TGTGCCAGCAGTTATAGCGGGGGCGGGGTCAATGAGCAGTTCTTC. Translating gives CASSYSGGGVNEQFF.

This chain connects TRBV7-2 to TRBJ2-1; 7 bases agree with TRBD1. Germline values: CDR1 SGHTA, CDR2 FQGNSA. This CDR3 has 13 residues. J gave up 10 bases and V 5 bases, and 8 bases lay outside the gene matches. In nucleotides, the CDR3 is TGTGCCAGCAGCATTAGACAGGGCAGCGAGCAGTTCTTC. It yields the protein CASSIRQGSEQFF.